The rows below give T cell receptor beta chains drawn from one sample of a study of blood T cell repertoires in COVID-19. Data came from immunoSEQ multiplex PCR; TCRdb stores just in-frame clones and leaves some out. The sample comprises fewer than 350,000 clones, roughly 87% of which are singletons, and about 6% rests with the top ten. The sample comprised PBMCs or T cells enriched from blood (not recorded which). The receptor source for this set is a woman aged 40-49 years who had recovered from COVID-19. CDR3s include the opening cysteine and the closing phenylalanine or tryptophan. The order of the fields is V gene, J gene, clone size, D gene, CDR3 protein, CDR3 DNA. A D gene is named only where the DNA matches it firmly. Where a row states a size, it is once, few, many or the class of an expanded clone; other rows omit it.

>TRBV18|TRBJ2-1|once|TRBD2
CASSTRTSSYNEQFF
TGTGCCAGCTCAACCCGGACTAGCTCCTACAATGAGCAGTTCTTC
>TRBV2|TRBJ1-4|.|.
CAGHGQMISTDEKLFF
TGTGCCGGGCACGGACAGATGATTTCGACGGATGAAAAACTGTTTTTT
>TRBV27|TRBJ2-1|.|.
CASRPGSGSISSYNEQFF
TGTGCCAGCCGCCCAGGGAGCGGGTCCATAAGCTCCTACAATGAGCAGTTCTTC
>TRBV11-2|TRBJ2-2|.|.
CASSLDRGFAGELFF
TGTGCCAGCAGCTTAGATCGCGGGTTTGCCGGGGAGCTGTTTTTT
>TRBV6-5|TRBJ1-5|.|TRBD1
CAGQASNQPQHF
TGTGCCGGACAGGCGAGCAATCAGCCCCAGCATTTT
>TRBV5-1|TRBJ2-7|.|.
CASSLGGSSSYEQYF
TGCGCCAGCAGCTTGGGAGGCTCCAGCTCCTACGAGCAGTACTTC
>TRBV10-2|TRBJ2-5|.|TRBD2
CASRSSGRHETQYF
TGCGCCAGCAGGTCCAGCGGGAGACACGAGACCCAGTACTTC
>TRBV4-3|TRBJ2-5|.|.
CASSRGGAGETQYF
TGCGCCAGCAGCCGTGGGGGGGCGGGAGAGACCCAGTACTTC
>TRBV30|TRBJ2-7|.|.
CAWCRRGGDYEQYF
TGTGCCTGGTGCAGACGGGGAGGCGACTACGAGCAGTACTTC
>TRBV19|TRBJ1-1|.|.
CASSIGRKGTEAFF
TGTGCCAGTAGTATCGGGAGAAAGGGCACTGAAGCTTTCTTT
>TRBV28|TRBJ1-1|.|.
CASSYGGGEGTEAFF
TGTGCCAGCAGTTACGGGGGAGGGGAGGGGACTGAAGCTTTCTTT
>TRBV11-2|TRBJ2-5|.|.
CASSLAANQETQYF
TGTGCCAGCAGCTTAGCTGCTAACCAAGAGACCCAGTACTTC
>TRBV20-1|TRBJ1-5|few|.
CSASEGGQPQHF
TGCAGTGCTAGTGAGGGGGGGCAGCCCCAGCATTTT
>TRBV6-5|TRBJ1-5|.|.
CASGYGRAQPQHF
TGTGCCAGCGGCTACGGGCGGGCCCAGCCCCAGCATTTT
>TRBV24-1|TRBJ2-5|.|.
CATSEQGRETQYF
TGTGCCACCAGTGAACAGGGAAGGGAGACCCAGTACTTC
>TRBV27|TRBJ2-2|.|TRBD2
CASSPSGRNTGELFF
TGTGCCAGCAGCCCCAGCGGGAGGAACACCGGGGAGCTGTTTTTT
>TRBV28|TRBJ2-7|.|.
CASSSWSGSPYEQYF
TGTGCCAGCAGTTCTTGGTCAGGTAGTCCCTACGAGCAGTACTTC
>TRBV28|TRBJ1-2|.|TRBD1
CASSLSLGQGSYGYTF
TGTGCCAGCAGTTTATCTCTGGGACAGGGATCCTATGGCTACACCTTC
>TRBV19|TRBJ1-5|once|TRBD1
CASSSRDRGYSNQPQHF
TGTGCCAGTAGTAGCCGGGACAGGGGATATAGCAATCAGCCCCAGCATTTT
>TRBV28|TRBJ2-1|.|TRBD2
CASSFEREAYNEQFF
TGTGCCAGCAGTTTCGAGCGGGAGGCCTACAATGAGCAGTTCTTC
>TRBV7-2|TRBJ1-5|.|TRBD1
CASSLGDRGQPQHF
TGTGCCAGCAGCTTAGGGGACAGGGGCCAGCCCCAGCATTTT
>TRBV6-6|TRBJ1-2|.|.
CASFTRDGSGYTF
TGTGCCAGCTTCACCCGCGATGGGAGTGGCTACACCTTC
>TRBV29-1|TRBJ2-1|.|TRBD2
CSSRTGISELAGGGGEQFF
TGCAGCTCAAGAACAGGGATTTCTGAATTAGCGGGAGGGGGGGGAGAGCAGTTCTTC
>TRBV28|TRBJ1-4|few|TRBD1
CASRTQGARKKLFF
TGTGCCAGCAGGACACAGGGGGCTCGCAAAAAACTGTTTTTT
>TRBV3-1/TRBV3-2|TRBJ1-2|once|TRBD1
CASSRGQENYGYTF
TGTGCCAGCAGCCGGGGACAGGAGAACTATGGCTACACCTTC
>TRBV6-5|TRBJ1-1|.|.
CASSVQGRGTEAFF
TGTGCCAGCAGCGTACAGGGACGTGGCACTGAAGCTTTCTTT
>TRBV19|TRBJ2-4|.|.
CASSASPGQIVLGNIQYF
TGTGCCAGTAGTGCTAGCCCTGGACAGATAGTCTTGGGAAACATTCAGTACTTC
>TRBV7-2|TRBJ2-5|.|.
CASSLDRPAGGETQYF
TGTGCCAGCAGCTTAGACCGGCCGGCCGGAGGGGAGACCCAGTACTTC
>TRBV18|TRBJ1-5|.|TRBD1
CASSGQGEGQPQHF
TGTGCCAGCTCCGGACAGGGGGAGGGTCAGCCCCAGCATTTT
>TRBV7-8|TRBJ1-1|.|.
CASSLALGTRNKGTEAFF
TGTGCCAGCAGCTTAGCGCTGGGGACACGAAATAAGGGGACTGAAGCTTTCTTT
>TRBV7-2|TRBJ2-3|.|.
CASSLDYSTDTQYF
TGTGCCAGCAGCTTAGATTATAGCACAGATACGCAGTATTTT
>TRBV28|TRBJ2-1|.|.
CASTQGPHPYNEQFF
TGTGCCAGCACGCAGGGGCCCCATCCCTACAATGAGCAGTTCTTC
>TRBV27|TRBJ2-3|.|TRBD1
CASSQGAPDTQYF
TGTGCCAGCAGTCAGGGGGCCCCAGATACGCAGTATTTT
>TRBV5-4|TRBJ2-1|.|TRBD2
CASSLRGGADEQFF
TGTGCCAGCAGCTTGCGGGGGGGGGCGGATGAGCAGTTCTTC
>TRBV5-1|TRBJ1-3|.|.
CASSPTVGATGNTIYF
TGCGCCAGCAGCCCTACTGTGGGGGCGACTGGAAACACCATATATTTT
>TRBV9|TRBJ2-1|few|.
CASSGERASNNEQFF
TGTGCCAGCAGCGGGGAGCGGGCGAGCAACAATGAGCAGTTCTTC
>TRBV20-1|TRBJ1-1|.|TRBD1
CSASYPGGSTEAFF
TGCAGTGCTAGTTACCCAGGGGGATCCACTGAAGCTTTCTTT
>TRBV24-1|TRBJ2-5|.|TRBD1
CATSDSGQGAAETQYF
TGTGCCACCAGTGATTCGGGACAGGGGGCGGCGGAGACCCAGTACTTC
>TRBV4-2|TRBJ2-7|.|TRBD2
CASSPRTSGSQGEQYF
TGTGCCAGCAGCCCCCGGACTAGCGGGAGTCAAGGCGAGCAGTACTTC
>TRBV10-1|TRBJ2-7|few|.
CARETPGHESYEQYF
TGCGCCAGGGAAACACCGGGACACGAGTCCTACGAGCAGTACTTC
>TRBV3-1/TRBV3-2|TRBJ1-3|.|.
CASRSSGNTIYF
TGTGCCAGCAGGAGCTCTGGAAACACCATATATTTT